This T cell receptor (beta chain) was sequenced in a study of human T cells and chemical hapten exposure. Turning to the study itself: The upper back received 0.01% DPC by patch testing, with results read at 6 days.

Via MiXCR, TCRdb re-called the RACE reads, giving one row per CDR3 protein. Seen here are under 120,000 distinct CDR3 sequences, more than 9.5% observed once, and the top ten hold roughly 3.5%. The length of the CDR3 is 17 residues. CDR1 is GTSNPN, CDR2 SVGIG, per germline (reference sequence). Time point: patch test 1, 2 weeks after DPC sensitization. Treatment reported: therapeutic diphenylcyclopropenone sensitization with weekly scalp DPC. Every donor had alopecia and was 18 to 70 years old; all were suitable for DPC. To note about this clonotype: One junction end does not reproduce the germline sequence, and a read error may be involved.

Sequencing was performed on whole blood, taken in connection with sensitization to the hapten diphenylcyclopropenone (DPC). The TCR comes from a woman aged 40 to 49 with alopecia areata. Some clones in this sample may be carry-over from other donors' samples. The chain carries TRBV30 and TRBJ2-4; D is possibly TRBD1 or TRBD2 (5 bases each). The CDR3 loop reads CAWTGRVTARAKNVQYF. The CDR3 DNA follows: TGTGCCTGGACCGGGCGGGTGACAGCAAGAGCCAAAAACGTTCAGTACTTC.